The 22 T cell receptor beta chains below come from one sample, sequenced in a study of T cell responses to AZD1222 COVID-19 vaccine. Produced via immunoSEQ multiplex PCR; TCRdb's table is partial and in-frame only. This table holds about 110,000 clones, roughly nine tenths found once. The material was peripheral blood, obtained on day 0 of AZD1222 vaccination. Source of these receptors: an adult in good health.

This clone was counted once. CDR3 amino acids: CASSPQGFTGELFF. The CDR3 DNA reads as TGTGCCAGCAGTCCCCAAGGTTTTACCGGGGAGCTGTTTTTT. The chain has TRBV6-4 and TRBJ2-2; D ambiguous. Germline V gives CDR1 MRHNA, CDR2 SNTAGT. The V gene lost 5 bases and the J gene lost 5 bases, with 12 bases spanning the gap. The CDR3 spans 14 residues.

The chain joins TRBV7-3 to TRBJ1-1, with 7 bases fitting TRBD1. With 0 bases clipped from V and 1 base from J, the junction kept 2 bases outside the gene matches. CDR3 length: 15 residues. The germline gives CDR1 SGHTA, CDR2 FQGTGA. In DNA, the CDR3 is TGTGCCAGCAGCTTAACCCGACAGGGGAACACTGAAGCTTTCTTT. It codes for CASSLTRQGNTEAFF. Drawing the rest from reference TRBV7-3 and TRBJ1-1, the complete variable domain is GAGVSQTPSNKVTEKGKYVELRCDPISGHTALYWYRQSLGQGPEFLIYFQGTGAADDSGLPNDRFFAVRPEGSVSTLKIQRTERGDSAVYLCASSLTRQGNTEAFFGQGTRLTVV.

This rearrangement joins TRBV7-3 to TRBJ2-1; D gene unclear. The CDR3 is made up of 13 amino acids. The germline gives CDR1 SGHTA, CDR2 FQGTGA. Trimming shortened V by 5 bases and J by 4 bases, and 9 bases separated the two germline ends. CDR3 coding DNA: TGTGCCAGCAGCGTGGACCGGTACAATGAGCAGTTCTTC. Its translation is CASSVDRYNEQFF. Full variable domain (rest looked up from reference TRBV7-3 and TRBJ2-1): GAGVSQTPSNKVTEKGKYVELRCDPISGHTALYWYRQSLGQGPEFLIYFQGTGAADDSGLPNDRFFAVRPEGSVSTLKIQRTERGDSAVYLCASSVDRYNEQFFGPGTRLTVL.

The V gene is TRBV14, the J gene TRBJ1-1; possibly TRBD1 for D (6 bases). This CDR3 contains 14 residues. Germline V CDR1 and CDR2: SGHDN, FVKESK. The V gene lost 4 bases and the J gene lost 0 bases, with 9 bases spanning the gap. DNA of the CDR3: TGTGCCAGCAGCCGAGGGGGGATGAACACTGAAGCTTTCTTT. Protein: CASSRGGMNTEAFF.

V gene TRBV7-2 combines with J gene TRBJ1-4, with unresolved D. The V gene lost 8 bases and the J gene lost 4 bases, with 14 bases spanning the gap. This CDR3 has 14 residues. CDR1 SGHTA and CDR2 FQGNSA come from the germline V gene. This chain's CDR3 is CASSLPLSNEKLFF. DNA of the CDR3: TGTGCCAGCTCACTACCCCTTAGTAATGAAAAACTGTTTTTT.

The rearrangement links TRBV28 to TRBJ1-5; D perhaps matches TRBD1 (5 bases). The CDR3 totals 15 residues. Germline-derived CDR1 and CDR2 are MDHEN and SYDVKM. V was cut by 2 bases and J by 0 bases, with 8 bases left in between. The CDR3 reads CASSLEGYSNQPQHF. In nucleotides, the CDR3 is TGTGCCAGCAGTTTAGAGGGGTATAGCAATCAGCCCCAGCATTTT.

This chain joins TRBV24-1 and TRBJ1-6, with a weak D call TRBD1 (5 bases). This CDR3 region has 17 residues. Germline V CDR1 and CDR2: KGHDR, SFDVKD. V dropped 4 bases and J dropped 5 bases, with 17 bases sitting between them. CDR3 coding DNA: TGTGCCACCAGTGAGAATACAGGACACCTCCATAATTCACCCCTCCACTTT. This sequence encodes CATSENTGHLHNSPLHF.

The chain uses TRBV9 and TRBJ1-2, with D unresolved. The CDR3 extends over 14 amino acids. V lost 0 bases and J 4 bases, leaving 10 bases between the germline ends. Germline V gene sequence: CDR1 SGDLS, CDR2 YYNGEE. The CDR3, as DNA: TGTGCCAGCAGCGTAGACACCCTTGGCTATGGCTACACCTTC. Translated: CASSVDTLGYGYTF.

This clone appeared a single time. V gene TRBV3-1 (or the pseudogene TRBV3-2) combines with J gene TRBJ1-1, with D uncertain. Per the germline V gene, CDR1 is LGHDT and CDR2 is YNNKEL (reference sequence). Trimming pared 1 base from V and 5 bases from J, leaving 17 bases between. The CDR3 length is 16 residues. Here the CDR3 DNA reads TGTGCCAGCAGCCAAGGACGAAATCGGCGGAAGACTGAAGCTTTCTTT. This translates into CASSQGRNRRKTEAFF.

The chain is built from TRBV21-1 and TRBJ2-7; the table's D call TRBD2 went unverified against the DNA. TRBV21-1 is a pseudogene locus. The CDR3 sequence is 14 residues long. CDR3 bases: TGTGCCAGCAGCAAACGATCCGGGGTGAACGAGCAGTACTTC. It translates to CASSKRSGVNEQYF.

This chain uses TRBV6-2 or TRBV6-3 with TRBJ2-3; 8 nucleotides align to TRBD2. The CDR3 sequence is 14 residues long. From germline, CDR1 is MNHEY and CDR2 SVGEGT. The ends lost 5 bases at V and 0 bases at J; junction bases unmatched: 1. CDR3 amino acids: CASSPGGSTDTQYF. DNA for the CDR3: TGTGCCAGCAGTCCGGGGGGGAGCACAGATACGCAGTATTTT.

The J gene is TRBJ1-2, the V gene TRBV19, with D possibly being TRBD1 (5 bases). Per germline, CDR1 LNHDA and CDR2 SQIVND (reference sequence). The CDR3 is 11 residues long. The germline V and J ends were trimmed by 4 bases and 9 bases, with 9 bases remaining between them. The CDR3 loop is CASSRDSRYTF. Written as DNA, the CDR3 is TGTGCCAGTAGTAGAGACAGTCGCTACACCTTC.

The chain uses TRBV7-2 and TRBJ1-3; 7 bases are a match to TRBD1. The CDR3 contains 15 residues. V lost 1 base, J lost 6 bases, and 6 bases stayed unmatched. Germline V gene sequence: CDR1 SGHTA, CDR2 FQGNSA. The CDR3 DNA follows: TGTGCCAGCAGCTTAGGGTCGACAGGGACAAACACCATATATTTT. It is translated as CASSLGSTGTNTIYF.

V is TRBV11-2 and J is TRBJ2-3, with 7 bases matching TRBD2. CDR3 length: 14 amino acids. Germline V gene sequence: CDR1 SGHAT, CDR2 FQNNGV. V dropped 3 bases and J dropped 4; count of bases not matched to a gene: 4. The CDR3 protein is CASSFQGRADTQYF. The CDR3 DNA reads as TGTGCCAGCAGCTTTCAAGGGAGGGCAGATACGCAGTATTTT.

This chain connects TRBV2 to TRBJ1-1; no firm D call. The germline CDR1 and CDR2 sequences are SNHLY and FYNNEI. Between the trimmed V and J ends, which lost 4 bases and 1 base, there was a span of 7 bases. This CDR3 region has 13 residues. CDR3 in DNA: TGTGCCAGCAGTGTTAAGAGGAACACTGAAGCTTTCTTT. It codes for CASSVKRNTEAFF.

This clone was recorded once. The chain employs TRBV11-2 and TRBJ1-6; 10 bases agree with TRBD1. Per germline, CDR1 SGHAT and CDR2 FQNNGV. With V trimmed by 4 bases and J by 11 bases, 8 bases remained unmatched. This CDR3 contains 15 residues. CDR3 in DNA: TGTGCCAGCAGCTCCACGGACAGGGGGACGGCACCCCTCCACTTT. It encodes CASSSTDRGTAPLHF.

This sequence joins TRBV2 and TRBJ2-7; 9 bases agree with TRBD1. The germline V gene has CDR1 SNHLY and CDR2 FYNNEI. J was trimmed by 10 bases and V by 4 bases; bases with no gene match: 5. This CDR3 is built from 12 residues. The CDR3: CASSVQQGAQYF. CDR3 coding DNA: TGTGCCAGCAGTGTCCAACAGGGGGCCCAGTACTTC.

This chain joins TRBV9 and TRBJ2-7, with TRBD2 matching 7 bases. The CDR3 is made up of 12 amino acids. Unmatched junction bases numbered 1, after V lost 1 base and J lost 6 bases. Germline assignment: CDR1 SGDLS and CDR2 YYNGEE. CDR3 DNA sequence: TGTGCCAGCAGCGTAAGGGAGGGCGAGCAGTACTTC. It translates to CASSVREGEQYF.

This chain links TRBV18 with TRBJ1-1; no firm D call. The germline V gene encodes CDR1 KGHSH and CDR2 LQKENI. The CDR3 has 12 amino acids. Trimming removed 4 bases from V and 2 bases from J, with 5 bases in between. The CDR3 sequence: CASSHGNTEAFF. The CDR3 bases are TGTGCCAGCTCACATGGAAACACTGAAGCTTTCTTT. Full variable domain (outside the CDR3, taken from reference TRBV18 and TRBJ1-1): NAGVMQNPRHLVRRRGQEARLRCSPMKGHSHVYWYRQLPEEGLKFMVYLQKENIIDESGMPKERFSAEFPKEGPSILRIQQVVRGDSAAYFCASSHGNTEAFFGQGTRLTVV.

This CDR3 reads CASSFLAESTDTQYF. The CDR3 DNA sequence: TGTGCCAGCAGCTTCCTAGCGGAGAGCACAGATACGCAGTATTTT. The V and J genes are TRBV5-5 and TRBJ2-3, with TRBD2 matching over 7 bases. With V trimmed by 2 bases and J by 0 bases, 3 bases remained unmatched. Germline CDR1 SGHKS, CDR2 YYEKEE (reference sequence). CDR3 length equals 15 residues.

This clone was counted only a few times. The rearrangement links TRBV3-1 (or the pseudogene TRBV3-2) to TRBJ2-4; possible D gene TRBD1, 6 bases. Trimming removed 3 bases at V and 7 bases at J, with 10 bases between. CDR1 is LGHDT, CDR2 YNNKEL, per germline (reference sequence). The CDR3 is made up of 13 amino acids. CDR3 residues: CASSHPRGNIQYF. The CDR3 bases are TGTGCCAGCAGCCACCCCAGGGGTAACATTCAGTACTTC.

This chain joins TRBV27 and TRBJ1-1; no reliable D call. This CDR3 spans 14 amino acids. V was cut by 2 bases and J by 0 bases, with 7 bases left in between. In germline, CDR1 is MNHEY, CDR2 SMNVEV (reference sequence). The DNA for the CDR3 is TGTGCCAGCAGTTTACGGAATATGAACACTGAAGCTTTCTTT. This translates into CASSLRNMNTEAFF.